One sample yielded the 23 T cell receptor beta chains listed below, sequenced in a study of T cell changes during pregnancy in multiple sclerosis. Generated by immunoSEQ multiplex PCR, the TCRdb table keeps only in-frame clones and is missing some. The sample has approximately 60,000 clones, roughly 90% seen once. This specimen was peripheral blood, taken after pregnancy. These receptors were collected from a female donor in good health, enrolled as a control in a pregnancy study.

V usage is TRBV10-3 and J usage is TRBJ1-1; no definite D call. The CDR3 covers 15 residues. V lost 0 bases and J 6 bases, leaving 14 bases between the germline ends. Germline V gene data show CDR1 as ENHRY and CDR2 as SYGVKD. CDR3 sequence (DNA): TGTGCCATCAGTGAGTCGGGAATAGGAGGCTCTGAAGCTTTCTTT. Its translation: CAISESGIGGSEAFF.

The V and J genes are TRBV7-3 and TRBJ2-1, with TRBD2 matching over 9 bases. The CDR3 loop spans 15 amino acids. Per the germline V gene, CDR1 is SGHTA and CDR2 is FQGTGA. The V gene end was trimmed by 2 bases and the J gene end by 5 bases; junction bases not matched to a gene: 4. In DNA form, the CDR3 reads TGTGCCAGCAGCTTACTAGCGGGGTCTAACAATGAGCAGTTCTTC. It is translated as CASSLLAGSNNEQFF.

This sequence joins TRBV7-2 and TRBJ2-3; 9 positions match TRBD2. The germline V gene has CDR1 SGHTA and CDR2 FQGNSA. The CDR3 runs 15 residues. V lost 2 bases and J lost 5; bases outside the gene matches: 5. CDR3 DNA: TGTGCCAGCAGCTTACCAGTAGCGGGAGTAGATACGCAGTATTTT. Translating it yields CASSLPVAGVDTQYF. The whole variable domain, filled in from reference TRBV7-2 and TRBJ2-3, reads GAGVSQSPSNKVTEKGKDVELRCDPISGHTALYWYRQSLGQGLEFLIYFQGNSAPDKSGLPSDRFSAERTGGSVSTLTIQRTQQEDSAVYLCASSLPVAGVDTQYFGPGTRLTVL.

This sequence joins TRBV18 and TRBJ2-3, with D unclear. Germline CDR1 reads KGHSH; CDR2 reads LQKENI. Trimming stripped 2 bases from V and 3 bases from J, with 15 bases between. This CDR3 is 16 amino acids long. CDR3 sequence: CASSPSVVASTDTQYF. DNA of the CDR3: TGTGCCAGCTCACCAAGTGTAGTAGCCTCGACAGATACGCAGTATTTT.

The chain joins TRBV30 to TRBJ1-1; D not resolved. The CDR3 totals 11 residues. Germline V gene data show CDR1 as GTSNPN and CDR2 as SVGIG (reference sequence). Trimming stripped 2 bases from V and 10 bases from J, with 11 bases between. The DNA for the CDR3 is TGTGCCTGGAGTTGGGAGGGAACAGCTTTCTTT. This codes for CAWSWEGTAFF.

J is TRBJ2-7 and V is TRBV4-3; 7 bases agree with TRBD1. J was trimmed by 4 bases and V by 3 bases; bases with no gene match: 9. The CDR3 contains 15 residues. Germline CDR1 is LGHNA and CDR2 is YSLEER. The CDR3 sequence is CASSHLKGASYEQYF. CDR3 in DNA: TGCGCCAGCAGCCACCTCAAGGGGGCATCGTACGAGCAGTACTTC.

This chain connects TRBV5-1 to TRBJ1-2; possible D gene TRBD1, 5 bases. Germline-derived CDR1 and CDR2 are SGHRS and YFSETQ. The V and J ends lost 2 bases and 6 bases respectively, with 11 bases between them. The length of the CDR3 is 13 residues. CDR3 coding DNA: TGCGCCAGCAGCTTACAGACAGTCGATGGCTACACCTTC. This codes for CASSLQTVDGYTF.

This clone appeared once. The chain uses TRBV5-5 and TRBJ2-1, with D maybe TRBD1 (6 bases). The V gene's germline CDR1 is SGHKS and CDR2 YYEKEE (reference sequence). V gave up 0 bases and J gave up 2 bases, with 6 bases separating them. The length of the CDR3 is 14 residues. The CDR3 sequence: CASSLGGPYNEQFF. The CDR3 DNA follows: TGTGCCAGCAGCTTGGGGGGGCCCTACAATGAGCAGTTCTTC.

V is TRBV5-8 and J is TRBJ1-1; no clear D gene. The CDR3 sequence is 18 residues long. Germline CDR1 SGHTS, CDR2 YDEGEE. V was shortened by 1 base and J by 1 base, with 20 bases between the two germline ends. The CDR3 sequence: CASSLIPQAKIPNTEAFF. In DNA form, the CDR3 reads TGTGCCAGCAGCTTGATTCCCCAGGCGAAGATTCCGAACACTGAAGCTTTCTTT.

The DNA for the CDR3 is TGTGCCAGTAGTATTGTTAGCGGGGGGTGGGGTGAGCAGTTCTTC. Translating it yields CASSIVSGGWGEQFF. This chain links TRBV19 with TRBJ2-1; 10 nucleotides match TRBD2. The junction had 8 bases not matched to a gene; V was cut back by 3 bases and J by 9 bases. The CDR3 totals 15 residues. Germline lookup yields CDR1 LNHDA and CDR2 SQIVND (reference sequence).

This chain uses TRBV4-2 with TRBJ2-1; D is possibly TRBD2 (7 bases). Germline V gives CDR1 LGHNA, CDR2 YNFKEQ. This CDR3 region has 17 residues. V was pared by 1 base and J by 7 bases, with 20 bases between. The CDR3 is CASSQVGPTGRANEQFF. CDR3 coding DNA: TGTGCCAGCAGCCAAGTAGGGCCCACAGGGAGGGCGAATGAGCAGTTCTTC.

This clone was detected a few times. The same CDR3 is also encoded by other DNA sequences in this sample. The chain has TRBV7-2 and TRBJ1-2, with 11 bases that match TRBD1. This CDR3 spans 14 amino acids. J gave up 5 bases and V 4 bases, and 3 bases lay outside the gene matches. Germline V gene data show CDR1 as SGHTA and CDR2 as FQGNSA. The CDR3 loop is CASSSDRGPYGYTF. CDR3 sequence (DNA): TGTGCCAGCAGCTCGGACAGGGGGCCGTATGGCTACACCTTC. The whole variable domain, remainder taken from reference TRBV7-2 and TRBJ1-2, is GAGVSQSPSNKVTEKGKDVELRCDPISGHTALYWYRQSLGQGLEFLIYFQGNSAPDKSGLPSDRFSAERTGGSVSTLTIQRTQQEDSAVYLCASSSDRGPYGYTFGSGTRLTVV.

The table lists this clone with a few counts. The chain employs TRBV27 and TRBJ1-4; maybe TRBD1 (5 bases). The germline CDR1 and CDR2 sequences are MNHEY and SMNVEV (reference sequence). This CDR3 region has 12 residues. V dropped 5 bases and J dropped 8 bases, with 9 bases sitting between them. The CDR3: CASSTNREKLFF. In DNA, the CDR3 is TGTGCCAGCAGTACAAACAGGGAAAAACTGTTTTTT.

The J gene is TRBJ1-1, the V gene TRBV5-1; D is unclear. With 2 bases removed from V and 0 bases from J, the gap between germline ends came to 14 bases. This CDR3 spans 16 amino acids. Germline CDR1 SGHRS, CDR2 YFSETQ. CDR3 DNA sequence: TGCGCCAGCAGCTTAGGCGGCAGCATTATGAACACTGAAGCTTTCTTT. Protein sequence: CASSLGGSIMNTEAFF.

The gene calls are TRBV5-6 and TRBJ2-6; D is ambiguous. V dropped 3 bases and J dropped 0 bases, with 4 bases sitting between them. The CDR3 loop spans 14 amino acids. Germline-derived CDR1 and CDR2 are SGHDT and YYEEEE. CDR3: CASSSVSGANVLTF. CDR3 sequence (DNA): TGTGCCAGCAGCTCCGTCTCTGGGGCCAACGTCCTGACTTTC.

The rearrangement joins TRBV5-6 to TRBJ2-1, with 10 nucleotides matching TRBD1. V lost 3 bases, J lost 6 bases, and 15 bases stayed unmatched. The CDR3 length is 18 residues. Germline V gene lookup returns CDR1 SGHDT and CDR2 YYEEEE. CDR3 in amino acids: CASSSSESGTGAPNEQFF. For the CDR3, the DNA is TGTGCCAGCAGCTCGTCGGAATCCGGGACAGGGGCCCCCAATGAGCAGTTCTTC. The full variable domain, rest sourced from reference TRBV5-6 and TRBJ2-1, is DAGVTQSPTHLIKTRGQQVTLRCSPKSGHDTVSWYQQALGQGPQFIFQYYEEEERQRGNFPDRFSGHQFPNYSSELNVNALLLGDSALYLCASSSSESGTGAPNEQFFGPGTRLTVL.

The chain combines TRBV9 with TRBJ2-2, with 13 bases matching TRBD2. V shed 4 bases and J 8 bases; nucleotides not matched to a gene: 11. The V gene's germline CDR1 is SGDLS and CDR2 YYNGEE. The CDR3 has 17 residues. CDR3 in amino acids: CASSPVLAGGSKGELFF. In nucleotides, the CDR3 is TGTGCCAGCAGCCCCGTACTAGCGGGGGGGAGTAAGGGGGAGCTGTTTTTT.

V usage is TRBV6-6 and J usage is TRBJ1-1; no reliable D call. V was cut by 0 bases and J by 4 bases, with 6 bases left in between. Germline V lookup: CDR1 MNHNY, CDR2 SVGAGI (reference sequence). The CDR3 extends over 13 amino acids. The CDR3 DNA reads as TGTGCCAGCAGTTACTCGGCGGGCACTGAAGCTTTCTTT. This gives the protein CASSYSAGTEAFF.

V gene TRBV20-1 combines with J gene TRBJ2-7, with D possibly being TRBD2 (6 bases). This CDR3 region has 11 residues. Trimming took off 2 bases at V and 7 bases at J, with 9 bases between the two ends. Germline V gives CDR1 DFQATT, CDR2 SNEGSKA (reference sequence). The CDR3 nucleotides are TGCAGTGCTAGACTAGCGAGGGAGCAGTACTTC. It is translated as CSARLAREQYF.

The rearrangement joins TRBV6-5 to TRBJ1-1; D remains ambiguous. Trimming cost V 0 bases and J 1 base, with 9 bases left between them. The CDR3 length is 15 residues. CDR1 is MNHEY, CDR2 SVGAGI, per germline. CDR3 sequence reads: CASSYSINGNTEAFF. As DNA, the CDR3 is TGTGCCAGCAGTTACTCGATAAACGGGAACACTGAAGCTTTCTTT.

This clone was observed once. The V call is TRBV29-1, the J call TRBJ1-1; 8 positions agree with TRBD1. The J segment lost 4 bases and the V segment lost 7 bases, leaving 8 bases of the junction unmatched. The CDR3 runs 13 residues. The V gene's germline CDR1 is SQVTM and CDR2 ANQGSEA. The CDR3 loop is CSAGITGGTEAFF. The CDR3 DNA reads as TGCAGCGCCGGCATCACAGGGGGCACTGAAGCTTTCTTT.

The chain joins TRBV9 to TRBJ2-7, with D tentatively TRBD2 (7 bases). CDR1 is SGDLS, CDR2 YYNGEE, per germline. V was clipped by 2 bases and J by 6 bases, with 18 bases between them. The CDR3 is 15 residues long. The CDR3 DNA reads as TGTGCCAGCAGCGTGGCAGGCGAGCGGGACACCGAGCAGTACTTC. This gives the protein CASSVAGERDTEQYF.

The V gene is TRBV30, the J gene TRBJ2-7, with D tentatively TRBD1 (5 bases). Germline CDR1 GTSNPN, CDR2 SVGIG (reference sequence). The CDR3 runs 13 residues. V gave up 2 bases and J gave up 1 base, with 9 bases separating them. This chain's CDR3 is CAWSQGFSYEQYF. CDR3 coding DNA: TGTGCCTGGAGTCAGGGATTTTCCTACGAGCAGTACTTC. The full variable domain, its missing parts supplied by reference TRBV30 and TRBJ2-7, is SQTIHQWPATLVQPVGSPLSLECTVEGTSNPNLYWYRQAAGRGLQLLFYSVGIGQISSEVPQNLSASRPQDRQFILSSKKLLLSDSGFYLCAWSQGFSYEQYFGPGTRLTVT.